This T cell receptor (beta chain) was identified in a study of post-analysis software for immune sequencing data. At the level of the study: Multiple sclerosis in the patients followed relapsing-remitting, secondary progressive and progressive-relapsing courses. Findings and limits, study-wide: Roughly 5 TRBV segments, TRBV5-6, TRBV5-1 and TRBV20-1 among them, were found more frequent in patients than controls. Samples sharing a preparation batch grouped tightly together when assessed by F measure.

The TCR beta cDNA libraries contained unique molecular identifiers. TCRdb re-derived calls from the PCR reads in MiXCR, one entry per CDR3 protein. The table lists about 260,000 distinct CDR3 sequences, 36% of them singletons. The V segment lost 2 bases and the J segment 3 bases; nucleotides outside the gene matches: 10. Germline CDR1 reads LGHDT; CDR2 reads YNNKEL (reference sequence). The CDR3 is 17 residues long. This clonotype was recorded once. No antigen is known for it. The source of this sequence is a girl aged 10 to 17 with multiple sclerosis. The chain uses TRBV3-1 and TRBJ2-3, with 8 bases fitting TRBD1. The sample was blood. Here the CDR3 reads CASSQLGRGRRTDTQYF. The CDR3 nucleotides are TGTGCCAGCAGCCAACTCGGCAGGGGGCGAAGGACAGATACGCAGTATTTT.